This T cell receptor (beta chain) appears in the sequencing data of a study of graft-versus-host responses after intestinal transplantation. Method: immunoSEQ multiplex PCR; TCRdb's copy keeps in-frame clones and lacks some. The sample has roughly 89,000 clones, 75% to 95% seen once. On this clone itself: Its antigen remains unknown.

Per germline, CDR1 SGHTA and CDR2 FQGNSA. V was cut by 4 bases and J by 6 bases, with 19 bases left in between. The CDR3 totals 15 residues. The sequencing used unstimulated CD4+ T cells sorted from spleen or lymph node cells, collected before intestinal transplant. This TCR derives from a human donor who received an intestinal transplant. This chain joins TRBV7-2 and TRBJ2-7; weak D call: TRBD2 (5 bases). The CDR3 DNA is TGTGCCAGCAGCTGGGCGTGGACTTCTGTCGCCGAGCAGTACTTC. As protein: CASSWAWTSVAEQYF.